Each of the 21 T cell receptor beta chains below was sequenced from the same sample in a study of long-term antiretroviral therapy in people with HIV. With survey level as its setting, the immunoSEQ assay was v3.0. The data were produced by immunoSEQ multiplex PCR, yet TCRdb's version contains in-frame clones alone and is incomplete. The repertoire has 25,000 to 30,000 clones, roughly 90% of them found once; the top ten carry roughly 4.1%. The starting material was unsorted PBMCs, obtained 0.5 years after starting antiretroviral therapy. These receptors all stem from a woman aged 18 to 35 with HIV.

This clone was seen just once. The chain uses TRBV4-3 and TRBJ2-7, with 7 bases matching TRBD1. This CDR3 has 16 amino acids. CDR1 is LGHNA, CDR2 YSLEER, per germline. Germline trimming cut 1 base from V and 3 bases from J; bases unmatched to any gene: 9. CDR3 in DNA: TGCGCCAGCAGCCAAGGCCAGGGGACAGAACGCTACGAGCAGTACTTC. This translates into CASSQGQGTERYEQYF.

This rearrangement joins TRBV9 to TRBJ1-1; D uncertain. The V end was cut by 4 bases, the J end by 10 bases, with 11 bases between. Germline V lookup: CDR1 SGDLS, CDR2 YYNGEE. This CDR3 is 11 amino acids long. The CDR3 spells CASSPETGAFF. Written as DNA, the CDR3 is TGTGCCAGCAGCCCCGAGACGGGAGCTTTCTTT.

Here the CDR3 DNA reads TGTGCCAGCTCACCACCTGTAGAACAGGGACGGAATGGCTACACCTTC. Residues: CASSPPVEQGRNGYTF. The V gene is TRBV18, the J gene TRBJ1-2, with a tentative D call TRBD1 (6 bases). CDR1 is KGHSH and CDR2 is LQKENI in the germline V gene. This CDR3 spans 16 amino acids. Trimming left V 0 bases short and J 6 bases short, with 17 bases between.

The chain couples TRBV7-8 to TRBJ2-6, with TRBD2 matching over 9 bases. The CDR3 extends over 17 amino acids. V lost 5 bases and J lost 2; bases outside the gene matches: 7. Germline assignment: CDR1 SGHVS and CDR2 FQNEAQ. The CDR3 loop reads CASSLPRGGAGANVLTF. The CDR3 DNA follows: TGTGCCAGCAGCCTCCCCCGCGGGGGGGCTGGGGCCAACGTCCTGACTTTC.

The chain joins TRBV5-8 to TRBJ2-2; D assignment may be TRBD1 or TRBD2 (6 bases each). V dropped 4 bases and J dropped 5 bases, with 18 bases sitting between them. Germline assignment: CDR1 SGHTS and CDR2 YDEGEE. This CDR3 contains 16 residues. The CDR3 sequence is CASSLDDRRGTGELFF. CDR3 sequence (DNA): TGTGCCAGCAGCCTTGACGACAGGAGGGGAACCGGGGAGCTGTTTTTT.

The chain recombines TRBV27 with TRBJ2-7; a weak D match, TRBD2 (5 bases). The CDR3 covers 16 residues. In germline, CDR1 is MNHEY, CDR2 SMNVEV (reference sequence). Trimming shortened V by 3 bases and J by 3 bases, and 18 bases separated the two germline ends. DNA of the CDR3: TGTGCCAGCAGTTTTATACAAGGCGCGAGGGTCTACGAGCAGTACTTC. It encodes CASSFIQGARVYEQYF.

CDR3 loop: CASSLGTGSGYEQYF. Here the CDR3 DNA reads TGTGCCAGTAGTTTGGGGACAGGGTCAGGTTACGAGCAGTACTTC. V and J are TRBV19 and TRBJ2-7; the match to TRBD1 covers 9 bases. The CDR3 loop spans 15 amino acids. With V trimmed by 5 bases and J by 4 bases, 9 bases remained unmatched. CDR1 is LNHDA and CDR2 is SQIVND in the germline V gene (reference sequence).

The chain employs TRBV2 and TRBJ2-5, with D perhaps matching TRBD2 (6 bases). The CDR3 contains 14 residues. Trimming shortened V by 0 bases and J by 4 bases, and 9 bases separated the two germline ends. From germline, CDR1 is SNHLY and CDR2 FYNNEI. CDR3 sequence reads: CASSEAVGGETQYF. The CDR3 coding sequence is TGTGCCAGCAGTGAAGCTGTCGGGGGAGAGACCCAGTACTTC.

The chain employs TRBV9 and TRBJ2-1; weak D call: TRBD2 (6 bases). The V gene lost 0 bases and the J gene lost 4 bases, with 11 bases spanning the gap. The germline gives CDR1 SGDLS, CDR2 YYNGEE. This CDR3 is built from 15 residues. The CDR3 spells CASSVASGLYNEQFF. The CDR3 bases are TGTGCCAGCAGCGTAGCCAGCGGGCTATACAATGAGCAGTTCTTC.

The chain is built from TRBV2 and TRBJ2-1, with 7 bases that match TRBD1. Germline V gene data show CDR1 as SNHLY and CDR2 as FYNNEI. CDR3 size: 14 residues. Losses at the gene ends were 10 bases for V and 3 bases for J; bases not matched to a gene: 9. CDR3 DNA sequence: TGTGCCATCCATAGGACAGGTAACTACAATGAGCAGTTCTTC. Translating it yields CAIHRTGNYNEQFF.

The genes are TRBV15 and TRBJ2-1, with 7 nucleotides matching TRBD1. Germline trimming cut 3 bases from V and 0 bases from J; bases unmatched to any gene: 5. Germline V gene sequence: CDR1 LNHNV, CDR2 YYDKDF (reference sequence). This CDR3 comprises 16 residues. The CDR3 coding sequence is TGTGCCACCAGCAGGACAGGGTTGAGCTCCTACAATGAGCAGTTCTTC. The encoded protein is CATSRTGLSSYNEQFF. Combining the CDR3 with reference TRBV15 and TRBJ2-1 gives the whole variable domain DAMVIQNPRYQVTQFGKPVTLSCSQTLNHNVMYWYQQKSSQAPKLLFHYYDKDFNNEADTPDNFQSRRPNTSFCFLDIRSPGLGDTAMYLCATSRTGLSSYNEQFFGPGTRLTVL.

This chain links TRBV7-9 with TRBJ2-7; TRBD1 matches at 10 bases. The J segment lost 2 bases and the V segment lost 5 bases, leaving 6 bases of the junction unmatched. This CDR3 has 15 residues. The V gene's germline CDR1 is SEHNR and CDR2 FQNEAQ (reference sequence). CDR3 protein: CASSLGTGDTYEQYF. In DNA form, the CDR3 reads TGTGCCAGCAGCCTAGGGACAGGGGATACCTACGAGCAGTACTTC.

CDR3 bases: TGTGCCAGCAGGGAAGAACGCAGGGGGTTCTTT. It yields the protein CASREERRGFF. The rearrangement joins TRBV28 to TRBJ1-1; 7 positions agree with TRBD1. CDR3 size: 11 residues. The V segment lost 6 bases and the J segment 14 bases; nucleotides outside the gene matches: 9. Germline V gene sequence: CDR1 MDHEN, CDR2 SYDVKM.

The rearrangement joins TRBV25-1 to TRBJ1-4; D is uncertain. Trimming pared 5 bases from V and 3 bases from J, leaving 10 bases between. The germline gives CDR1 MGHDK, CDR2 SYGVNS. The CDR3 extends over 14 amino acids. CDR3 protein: CASSMRLANEKLFF. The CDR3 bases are TGTGCCAGCAGTATGAGGCTGGCTAATGAAAAACTGTTTTTT.

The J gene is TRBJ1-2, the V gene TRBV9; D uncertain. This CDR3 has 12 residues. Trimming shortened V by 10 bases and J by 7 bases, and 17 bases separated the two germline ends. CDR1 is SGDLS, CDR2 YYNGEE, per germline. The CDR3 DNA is TGTGCCTCTCTTAACATTCGTGGTGGCTACACCTTC. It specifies CASLNIRGGYTF. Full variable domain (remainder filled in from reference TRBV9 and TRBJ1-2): DSGVTQTPKHLITATGQRVTLRCSPRSGDLSVYWYQQSLDQGLQFLIQYYNGEERAKGNILERFSAQQFPDLHSELNLSSLELGDSALYFCASLNIRGGYTFGSGTRLTVV.

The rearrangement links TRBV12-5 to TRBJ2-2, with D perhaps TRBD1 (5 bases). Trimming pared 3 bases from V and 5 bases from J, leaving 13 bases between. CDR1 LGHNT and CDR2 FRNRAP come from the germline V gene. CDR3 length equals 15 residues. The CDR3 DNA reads TGTGCTAGTGGTTTTAGGCAGGGAAGAACCGGGGAGCTGTTTTTT. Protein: CASGFRQGRTGELFF.

In nucleotides, the CDR3 is TGTGCCAGCAGCGCCGACAGGTCGGGGAACACTGAAGCTTTCTTT. Protein: CASSADRSGNTEAFF. The gene calls are TRBV21-1 and TRBJ1-1; the table's D call TRBD1 went unverified against the DNA. TRBV21-1 is described as a pseudogene. The CDR3 is 15 residues long.

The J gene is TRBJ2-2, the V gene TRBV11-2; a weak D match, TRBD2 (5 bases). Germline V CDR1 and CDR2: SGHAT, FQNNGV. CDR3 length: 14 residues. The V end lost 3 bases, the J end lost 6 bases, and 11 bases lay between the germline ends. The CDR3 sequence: CASSFSRGPGELFF. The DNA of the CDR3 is TGTGCCAGCAGCTTTTCGAGAGGGCCCGGGGAGCTGTTTTTT.

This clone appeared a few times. Here the CDR3 DNA reads TGCGCCAGCAGCCAAGTGTGGGGGGCCGGGTACGAGCAGTACTTC. It codes for CASSQVWGAGYEQYF. The genes are TRBV4-1 and TRBJ2-7; possibly TRBD1 or TRBD2 for D (6 bases each). Trimming stripped 1 base from V and 4 bases from J, with 14 bases between. Germline V CDR1 and CDR2: MGHRA, YSYEKL. The CDR3 length is 15 residues.

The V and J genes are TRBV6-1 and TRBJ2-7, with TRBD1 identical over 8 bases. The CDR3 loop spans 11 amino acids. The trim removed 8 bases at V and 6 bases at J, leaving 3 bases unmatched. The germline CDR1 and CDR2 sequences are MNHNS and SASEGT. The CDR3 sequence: CASGQGVEQYF. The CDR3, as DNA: TGTGCCAGCGGACAGGGCGTCGAGCAGTACTTC.

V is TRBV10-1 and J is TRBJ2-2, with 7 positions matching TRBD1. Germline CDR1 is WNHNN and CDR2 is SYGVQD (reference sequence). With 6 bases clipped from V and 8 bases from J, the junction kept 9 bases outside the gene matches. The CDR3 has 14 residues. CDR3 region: CASREIPGGGELFF. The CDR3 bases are TGCGCCAGCAGGGAAATCCCAGGGGGAGGGGAGCTGTTTTTT.